A single sample gave rise to the 25 T cell receptor beta chains below, sequenced in a study of OX40 agonist ivuxolimab in advanced cancers. This table comes from immunoSEQ multiplex PCR, and its TCRdb copy is limited to in-frame clones, with some not included. This sample yields around 50,000 clones, of which 60% to 80% are seen a single time; over 6.5% belongs to the top ten. The material sequenced was CD4+ or CD8+ T cells sorted from blood, taken in a trial of the OX40 agonist ivuxolimab. The receptors come from an adult with an advanced solid tumor such as melanoma, head and neck, liver or kidney cancer.

This clone has a count of ten or more. The V gene is TRBV7-9, the J gene TRBJ1-1; TRBD1 matches at 7 bases. V dropped 5 bases and J dropped 10; count of bases not matched to a gene: 10. CDR1 is SEHNR and CDR2 is FQNEAQ in the germline V gene (reference sequence). The CDR3 contains 13 residues. In DNA form, the CDR3 reads TGTGCCAGCAGCACGCCGGGACAGACTAGAGCTTTCTTT. It codes for CASSTPGQTRAFF.

J is TRBJ1-1 and V is TRBV5-1, with TRBD1 identical over 7 bases. There are 18 residues in the CDR3. The V gene's germline CDR1 is SGHRS and CDR2 YFSETQ. J was trimmed by 3 bases and V by 4 bases; bases with no gene match: 18. The CDR3 nucleotides read TGCGCCAGCAGCGCCGGGGGGAACACAGGGGCAGTGGACACTGAAGCTTTCTTT. The encoded protein is CASSAGGNTGAVDTEAFF.

The chain employs TRBV5-4 and TRBJ1-5, with D perhaps TRBD1 (5 bases). In germline, CDR1 is SGHNT, CDR2 YYREEE (reference sequence). CDR3 length: 13 amino acids. Deletions cut 0 bases from V and 6 bases from J, with 7 bases between. The CDR3 nucleotides read TGTGCCAGCAGCTTGGAAGGGACTCAGCCCCAGCATTTT. Its translation: CASSLEGTQPQHF.

This clone was found a few times. The CDR3 bases are TGTGCCAGCAGCTTCTACGGGACTAGCGGTAACAATGAGCAGTTCTTC. Its protein product is CASSFYGTSGNNEQFF. The chain links TRBV7-2 to TRBJ2-1; TRBD2 matches at 11 bases. The CDR3 consists of 16 residues. Germline V lookup: CDR1 SGHTA, CDR2 FQGNSA. The trim removed 3 bases at V and 5 bases at J, leaving 6 bases unmatched. The full variable domain, in which reference TRBV7-2 and TRBJ2-1 provide the parts outside the CDR3, is GAGVSQSPSNKVTEKGKDVELRCDPISGHTALYWYRQSLGQGLEFLIYFQGNSAPDKSGLPSDRFSAERTGGSVSTLTIQRTQQEDSAVYLCASSFYGTSGNNEQFFGPGTRLTVL.

J is TRBJ1-1 and V is TRBV15, with D maybe TRBD1 (6 bases). Looked up from germline, CDR1 is LNHNV and CDR2 is YYDKDF (reference sequence). The CDR3 has 16 amino acids. Trimming removed 0 bases from V and 5 bases from J, with 16 bases in between. The CDR3: CATSREYGRGITEAFF. In nucleotides, the CDR3 is TGTGCCACCAGCAGAGAATATGGCAGGGGTATTACTGAAGCTTTCTTT. Variable domain in full (rest from reference TRBV15 and TRBJ1-1): DAMVIQNPRYQVTQFGKPVTLSCSQTLNHNVMYWYQQKSSQAPKLLFHYYDKDFNNEADTPDNFQSRRPNTSFCFLDIRSPGLGDTAMYLCATSREYGRGITEAFFGQGTRLTVV.

The V gene is TRBV7-7, the J gene TRBJ2-1; weak D call: TRBD2 (5 bases). Trimming left V 0 bases short and J 10 bases short, with 10 bases between. Germline V gene sequence: CDR1 SSHAT, CDR2 FNYEAQ (reference sequence). This CDR3 region has 13 residues. The CDR3 DNA follows: TGTGCCAGCAGCTTAGCCGAGCGGCAAGAGCAGTTCTTC. Encoded protein: CASSLAERQEQFF.

The CDR3 DNA follows: TGTGCCAGCAGCTTACCCGGGCCAACCCACGAGCAGTACTTC. Its translation is CASSLPGPTHEQYF. V usage is TRBV11-1 and J usage is TRBJ2-7; D gene unclear. CDR1 and CDR2 from the germline V gene are SGHAT and FQDESV (reference sequence). The CDR3 contains 14 residues. Trimming took 2 bases from V and 5 from J, leaving 13 bases between them.

This clone is classed as large (0.1 to 1%). Other nucleotide sequences from this sample produce the same CDR3. The chain has TRBV30 and TRBJ1-1; weak D call: TRBD1 (6 bases). The ends were cut back, 0 bases at V and 4 bases at J, with 15 bases in the middle. CDR3 length: 15 residues. The V gene's germline CDR1 is GTSNPN and CDR2 SVGIG (reference sequence). The CDR3 region is CAWSVRGATGTEAFF. The DNA of the CDR3 is TGTGCCTGGAGTGTTCGGGGGGCCACGGGCACTGAAGCTTTCTTT.

The chain couples TRBV4-3 to TRBJ2-3; D may match TRBD1 or TRBD2 (5 bases each). Germline V gene data show CDR1 as LGHNA and CDR2 as YSLEER. V lost 4 bases, J lost 5 bases, and 19 bases lay in between. The CDR3 loop spans 16 amino acids. The CDR3 loop is CASSPRRGALGDTQYF. CDR3 nucleotides: TGCGCCAGCAGCCCCCGCCGAGGGGCTTTGGGAGATACGCAGTATTTT.

The chain uses TRBV6-4 and TRBJ2-3; D is ambiguous. This CDR3 spans 14 amino acids. The V end lost 0 bases, the J end lost 2 bases, and 6 bases lay between the germline ends. Germline V gives CDR1 MRHNA, CDR2 SNTAGT. This CDR3 is CASSDSSATDTQYF. In DNA form, the CDR3 reads TGTGCCAGCAGTGACTCATCCGCCACAGATACGCAGTATTTT.

The chain is built from TRBV28 and TRBJ2-7; 7 nucleotides agree with TRBD1. V gave up 2 bases and J gave up 3 bases; unmatched junction bases: 10. The CDR3 spans 16 residues. The germline V gene encodes CDR1 MDHEN and CDR2 SYDVKM. This CDR3 reads CASSLIGSAGGYEQYF. The CDR3, as DNA: TGTGCCAGCAGTTTAATTGGATCGGCAGGGGGCTACGAGCAGTACTTC.

The gene calls are TRBV7-2 and TRBJ1-4; 8 nucleotides line up with TRBD1. Germline V gene data show CDR1 as SGHTA and CDR2 as FQGNSA. The CDR3 loop spans 15 amino acids. V was pared by 5 bases and J by 6 bases, with 8 bases of the junction left unmatched. The CDR3: CASSQNTGGDEKLFF. Written as DNA, the CDR3 is TGTGCCAGCAGCCAGAACACAGGGGGGGATGAAAAACTGTTTTTT. Combining the CDR3 with reference TRBV7-2 and TRBJ1-4 gives the whole variable domain GAGVSQSPSNKVTEKGKDVELRCDPISGHTALYWYRQSLGQGLEFLIYFQGNSAPDKSGLPSDRFSAERTGGSVSTLTIQRTQQEDSAVYLCASSQNTGGDEKLFFGSGTQLSVL.

The chain joins TRBV7-9 to TRBJ2-1; a weak D match, TRBD2 (6 bases). Trimming stripped 7 bases from V and 5 bases from J, with 15 bases between. There are 14 residues in the CDR3. The germline CDR1 and CDR2 sequences are SEHNR and FQNEAQ (reference sequence). CDR3 loop: CASTWEAENNEQFF. CDR3 DNA sequence: TGTGCCAGCACCTGGGAGGCGGAGAACAATGAGCAGTTCTTC.

The chain couples TRBV2 to TRBJ1-4; D perhaps matches TRBD1 (5 bases). The CDR3 extends over 13 amino acids. From germline, CDR1 is SNHLY and CDR2 FYNNEI. V was trimmed by 7 bases and J by 7 bases, leaving 13 bases between them. The CDR3 bases are TGTGCCAGCAATTGGGGCGGGAGTGAAAAACTGTTTTTT. It encodes CASNWGGSEKLFF. Full variable domain (remainder filled in from reference TRBV2 and TRBJ1-4): EPEVTQTPSHQVTQMGQEVILRCVPISNHLYFYWYRQILGQKVEFLVSFYNNEISEKSEIFDDQFSVERPDGSNFTLKIRSTKLEDSAMYFCASNWGGSEKLFFGSGTQLSVL.

The gene calls are TRBV7-2 and TRBJ1-2, with 9 bases fitting TRBD1. CDR1 SGHTA and CDR2 FQGNSA come from the germline V gene. The CDR3 consists of 15 residues. J gave up 4 bases and V 2 bases, and 5 bases lay outside the gene matches. The CDR3 nucleotides read TGTGCCAGCAGCTTAACACCGGGACAGGGCTATGGCTACACCTTC. The encoded protein is CASSLTPGQGYGYTF.

The chain couples TRBV9 to TRBJ1-1, with D perhaps matching TRBD1 (6 bases). Deletions cut 2 bases from V and 5 bases from J, with 10 bases between. The CDR3 has 13 amino acids. Per the germline V gene, CDR1 is SGDLS and CDR2 is YYNGEE. CDR3 protein: CASSVSQGTEAFF. CDR3 DNA: TGTGCCAGCAGCGTTTCCCAGGGGACTGAAGCTTTCTTT.

The V call is TRBV29-1, the J call TRBJ2-5; 10 nucleotides line up with TRBD1. CDR3 length: 16 residues. CDR1 and CDR2 from the germline V gene are SQVTM and ANQGSEA. J was trimmed by 2 bases and V by 7 bases; bases with no gene match: 13. CDR3 residues: CSAPGQGIWGQETQYF. In DNA form, the CDR3 reads TGCAGCGCCCCGGGACAGGGGATTTGGGGGCAAGAGACCCAGTACTTC. The full variable domain, completed using reference TRBV29-1 and TRBJ2-5, is SAVISQKPSRDICQRGTSLTIQCQVDSQVTMMFWYRQQPGQSLTLIATANQGSEATYESGFVIDKFPISRPNLTFSTLTVSNMSPEDSSIYLCSAPGQGIWGQETQYFGPGTRLLVL.

This chain uses TRBV19 with TRBJ1-4; D possibly corresponds to TRBD1 (5 bases). Germline V gene data show CDR1 as LNHDA and CDR2 as SQIVND (reference sequence). The CDR3 spans 13 residues. Between the trimmed V and J ends, which lost 8 bases and 7 bases, there was a span of 14 bases. CDR3 protein: CASEKGMSEKLFF. The CDR3, as DNA: TGTGCCAGTGAAAAGGGGATGTCTGAAAAACTGTTTTTT.

The chain employs TRBV7-8 and TRBJ1-2; TRBD1 might be the D (5 bases). CDR3 length: 14 residues. Deletions cut 5 bases from V and 1 base from J, with 11 bases between. In germline, CDR1 is SGHVS, CDR2 FQNEAQ. The CDR3: CASSPGRFNYGYTF. CDR3 sequence (DNA): TGTGCCAGCAGCCCAGGGAGGTTTAACTATGGCTACACCTTC.

This clone was observed once. The rearrangement uses TRBV6-5 and TRBJ2-7, with unresolved D. V was pared by 6 bases and J by 4 bases, with 13 bases between. The germline V gene has CDR1 MNHEY and CDR2 SVGAGI. The CDR3 length is 13 residues. CDR3 bases: TGTGCCAGCAGACCGTTTGGACCGTACGAGCAGTACTTC. It codes for CASRPFGPYEQYF.

CDR3 protein: CASSLVLVPSEQYF. DNA of the CDR3: TGTGCCAGCAGCTTGGTTCTAGTTCCCAGCGAGCAGTACTTC. The V gene is TRBV5-4, the J gene TRBJ2-7; D gene uncertain. Germline assignment: CDR1 SGHNT and CDR2 YYREEE (reference sequence). The CDR3 is made up of 14 amino acids. V gave up 0 bases and J gave up 6 bases, with 13 bases separating them.

In its sample, this clone was seen a few times. The chain couples TRBV29-1 to TRBJ2-1, with D uncertain. Per germline, CDR1 SQVTM and CDR2 ANQGSEA. V was cut by 4 bases and J by 6 bases, with 10 bases left in between. There are 12 residues in the CDR3. CDR3 in DNA: TGCAGCGTTGCCCTAGTCAGCAATGAGCAGTTCTTC. Translating gives CSVALVSNEQFF.

The CDR3 here is CAEVSAYGYTF. CDR3 DNA sequence: TGCGCTGAAGTCTCCGCCTATGGCTACACCTTC. The J gene is TRBJ1-2, the V gene TRBV29-1; D is unresolved. The CDR3 runs to 11 residues. Germline V gives CDR1 SQVTM, CDR2 ANQGSEA.

The rearrangement joins TRBV6-5 to TRBJ2-3, with D perhaps TRBD1 (5 bases). Trimming took off 8 bases at V and 1 base at J, with 16 bases between the two ends. The CDR3 contains 15 residues. Germline V gives CDR1 MNHEY, CDR2 SVGAGI. The CDR3 loop is CASGATGVRTDTQYF. In nucleotides, the CDR3 is TGTGCCAGCGGGGCGACGGGTGTTCGCACAGATACGCAGTATTTT.

This clone came up a few times. J is TRBJ2-2 and V is TRBV10-2; TRBD2 agrees at 12 bases. The CDR3 sequence is 15 residues long. The V and J ends lost 4 bases and 4 bases, in that order; junction bases with no gene match: 1. CDR1 is WSHSY, CDR2 SAAADI, per germline. Here the CDR3 DNA reads TGCGCCAGCAGTGCTAGCGGGAGGGCCACCGGGGAGCTGTTTTTT. Protein: CASSASGRATGELFF.